These T cell receptor beta chains were read from a single sample in a study of blood T cell repertoires in COVID-19. Method: immunoSEQ multiplex PCR; TCRdb's copy keeps in-frame clones and lacks some. The data hold roughly 180,000 clones, with around 83% observed a single time. Sequencing input: peripheral blood. The receptor source for this set is a woman between 55 and 75 years old with acute or convalescent COVID-19. The CDR3 runs from the conserved cysteine through the conserved F or W. D genes are given only for firm matches. Size is stated for part of the rows, as once, few or many counts, or as a class when the clone is expanded.

j_gene: TRBJ2-7; abundance: NA; d_gene: TRBD1; v_gene: TRBV23-1; CDR3nt: TGCGCCAGCAGTCACCGGGACAGGGGCGACGAGCAGTACTTC; CDR3aa: CASSHRDRGDEQYF
j_gene: TRBJ2-3; abundance: NA; d_gene: TRBD1; v_gene: TRBV3-1/TRBV3-2; CDR3nt: TGTGCCAGCAGCCAAGTGGGGACAGGGAGCGATACGCAGTATTTT; CDR3aa: CASSQVGTGSDTQYF
j_gene: TRBJ1-5; abundance: NA; d_gene: NA; v_gene: TRBV6-1; CDR3nt: TGTGCCAGCAGTGAAGAACCGCCGGTTTATAGCAATCAGCCCCAGCATTTT; CDR3aa: CASSEEPPVYSNQPQHF
j_gene: TRBJ2-7; abundance: NA; d_gene: TRBD2; v_gene: TRBV7-8; CDR3nt: TGTGCCAGCAGACTAGCGGGAGGCTCCTACGAGCAGTACTTC; CDR3aa: CASRLAGGSYEQYF
j_gene: TRBJ1-4; abundance: NA; d_gene: NA; v_gene: TRBV11-2; CDR3nt: TGTGCCAGCAGCGCCGGACAAGCCCTTAATGAAAAACTGTTTTTT; CDR3aa: CASSAGQALNEKLFF
j_gene: TRBJ1-3; abundance: NA; d_gene: NA; v_gene: TRBV5-1; CDR3nt: TGCGCCAGCAGCCGGGGGGTTCTTCGGGCGGCTGGAAACACCATATATTTT; CDR3aa: CASSRGVLRAAGNTIYF
j_gene: TRBJ2-3; abundance: NA; d_gene: TRBD2; v_gene: TRBV10-3; CDR3nt: TGTGCCATCAGTGACCTTACGGGGAGGGCCACAGATACGCAGTATTTT; CDR3aa: CAISDLTGRATDTQYF
j_gene: TRBJ2-7; abundance: NA; d_gene: NA; v_gene: TRBV2; CDR3nt: TGTGCCAGCGGGAGTGGGCCCTACGAGCAGTACTTC; CDR3aa: CASGSGPYEQYF
j_gene: TRBJ1-6; abundance: NA; d_gene: TRBD1; v_gene: TRBV29-1; CDR3nt: TGCAGCGTCGCAGAGGGACAGGCTAATTCACCCCTCCACTTT; CDR3aa: CSVAEGQANSPLHF
j_gene: TRBJ2-1; abundance: NA; d_gene: TRBD2; v_gene: TRBV29-1; CDR3nt: TGCAGCGTAACCGGGACTAGCGGGAGGGGGGATGAGCAGTTCTTC; CDR3aa: CSVTGTSGRGDEQFF
j_gene: TRBJ2-5; abundance: NA; d_gene: NA; v_gene: TRBV28; CDR3nt: TGTGCCAGCAGCCCTAAGGGGGAAGAGACCCAGTACTTC; CDR3aa: CASSPKGEETQYF
j_gene: TRBJ1-5; abundance: NA; d_gene: NA; v_gene: TRBV19; CDR3nt: TGTGCCAGTACCTCAATGGGGGAAGGGTTGGGAGGTAATCAGCCCCAGCATTTT; CDR3aa: CASTSMGEGLGGNQPQHF
j_gene: TRBJ1-5; abundance: NA; d_gene: NA; v_gene: TRBV28; CDR3nt: TGTGCCAGCAGTTTGGGAGGAGGGCTTCAGCCCCAGCATTTT; CDR3aa: CASSLGGGLQPQHF
j_gene: TRBJ1-6; abundance: NA; d_gene: NA; v_gene: TRBV28; CDR3nt: TGTGCCAGCAGTTTACCCGGGTCACCCCTCCACTTT; CDR3aa: CASSLPGSPLHF
j_gene: TRBJ2-3; abundance: NA; d_gene: NA; v_gene: TRBV7-6; CDR3nt: TGTGCCAGCAGCTTAGTCAATAGCGGCACAGATACGCAGTATTTT; CDR3aa: CASSLVNSGTDTQYF
j_gene: TRBJ2-1; abundance: NA; d_gene: TRBD2; v_gene: TRBV4-1; CDR3nt: TGCGCCAGCAGCCAACCGACTAGCGGGAGGCCGAGAAATGAGCAGTTCTTC; CDR3aa: CASSQPTSGRPRNEQFF
j_gene: TRBJ1-1; abundance: NA; d_gene: NA; v_gene: TRBV6-4; CDR3nt: TGTGCCAGCAGTGTCGACAGTTACACTGAAGCTTTCTTT; CDR3aa: CASSVDSYTEAFF
j_gene: TRBJ1-4; abundance: NA; d_gene: NA; v_gene: TRBV6-5; CDR3nt: TGTGCCAGCAGTTACGGACCTCGGAGGGGTGAAAAACTGTTTTTT; CDR3aa: CASSYGPRRGEKLFF
j_gene: TRBJ2-3; abundance: NA; d_gene: NA; v_gene: TRBV30; CDR3nt: TGTGCCTGGAGGGTCACAGGGACAGATACGCAGTATTTT; CDR3aa: CAWRVTGTDTQYF
j_gene: TRBJ2-7; abundance: NA; d_gene: TRBD2; v_gene: TRBV10-2; CDR3nt: TGCGCCAGCACGGCTAGCGGCTACGAGCAGTACTTC; CDR3aa: CASTASGYEQYF
j_gene: TRBJ2-1; abundance: NA; d_gene: NA; v_gene: TRBV7-2; CDR3nt: TGTGCCAGCAGCTTCAGACAGCCCGGGTTCGGGGGCAATGAGCAGTTCTTC; CDR3aa: CASSFRQPGFGGNEQFF
j_gene: TRBJ2-5; abundance: NA; d_gene: TRBD2; v_gene: TRBV24-1; CDR3nt: TGTGCCACCAGTGTAGCTAGCGGCTCCTCCGTGACCCAGTACTTC; CDR3aa: CATSVASGSSVTQYF
j_gene: TRBJ2-7; abundance: NA; d_gene: NA; v_gene: TRBV29-1; CDR3nt: TGCAGCGTTAAACAGCTATTCTCCTACGAGCAGTACTTC; CDR3aa: CSVKQLFSYEQYF
j_gene: TRBJ1-1; abundance: once; d_gene: NA; v_gene: TRBV11-3; CDR3nt: TGTGCCAGCAGCCTCTCAGGGTTCGCTGAAGCTTTCTTT; CDR3aa: CASSLSGFAEAFF
j_gene: TRBJ1-2; abundance: NA; d_gene: NA; v_gene: TRBV19; CDR3nt: TGTGCCAGTAGCGCGGGACCCCGTAACTATGGCTACACCTTC; CDR3aa: CASSAGPRNYGYTF
j_gene: TRBJ2-1; abundance: NA; d_gene: TRBD2; v_gene: TRBV5-1; CDR3nt: TGCGCCAGCAGCTTTACCGGGGTAGCGGGAGCTACTGAGCAGTTCTTC; CDR3aa: CASSFTGVAGATEQFF
j_gene: TRBJ2-7; abundance: once; d_gene: NA; v_gene: TRBV6-5; CDR3nt: TGTGCCAGCAGCACCCTTGGGCGCGAGCAGTACTTC; CDR3aa: CASSTLGREQYF
j_gene: TRBJ2-1; abundance: once; d_gene: NA; v_gene: TRBV11-2; CDR3nt: TGTGCCAGCAGCGCCCCTAGCAATGAGCAGTTCTTC; CDR3aa: CASSAPSNEQFF
j_gene: TRBJ2-7; abundance: few; d_gene: NA; v_gene: TRBV3-1/TRBV3-2; CDR3nt: TGTGCCAGCAGCCCCACTGAAAGCTACGAGCAGTACTTC; CDR3aa: CASSPTESYEQYF
j_gene: TRBJ2-1; abundance: NA; d_gene: TRBD2; v_gene: TRBV28; CDR3nt: TGTGCCAGCAGCACCGATCTGACTAGCGGGAGAGGGCATGAGCAGTTCTTC; CDR3aa: CASSTDLTSGRGHEQFF
j_gene: TRBJ1-6; abundance: once; d_gene: NA; v_gene: TRBV7-3; CDR3nt: TGTGCCAGCAGCCCGGAGTGGTCACCCCTCCACTTT; CDR3aa: CASSPEWSPLHF
j_gene: TRBJ2-7; abundance: NA; d_gene: TRBD2; v_gene: TRBV10-2; CDR3nt: TGCGCCACCGCTACAGCGGGGTCCTACGAGCAGTACTTC; CDR3aa: CATATAGSYEQYF
j_gene: TRBJ1-4; abundance: once; d_gene: NA; v_gene: TRBV19; CDR3nt: TGTGCCAGTAGACAGCAGGATCACCCCTCCCGGAAACTGTTTTTT; CDR3aa: CASRQQDHPSRKLFF
j_gene: TRBJ2-1; abundance: NA; d_gene: TRBD2; v_gene: TRBV24-1; CDR3nt: TGTGCCACCAGTGCTAGCGGGAGTTCCTACAATGAGCAGTTCTTC; CDR3aa: CATSASGSSYNEQFF
j_gene: TRBJ2-1; abundance: NA; d_gene: TRBD1; v_gene: TRBV28; CDR3nt: TGTGCCAGCACCTCAGGGGACAGCTACAATGAGCAGTTCTTC; CDR3aa: CASTSGDSYNEQFF
j_gene: TRBJ2-3; abundance: once; d_gene: TRBD2; v_gene: TRBV5-1; CDR3nt: TGCGCCAGCAGCTTGGCCTTGGGCGGGAGGGCCTTCGAGGGGACGCAGTATTTT; CDR3aa: CASSLALGGRAFEGTQYF
j_gene: TRBJ2-2; abundance: NA; d_gene: TRBD2; v_gene: TRBV7-3; CDR3nt: TGTGCCAGCAGCTCGGGACTAACGAACACCGGGGAGCTGTTTTTT; CDR3aa: CASSSGLTNTGELFF
j_gene: TRBJ2-1; abundance: NA; d_gene: TRBD2; v_gene: TRBV7-9; CDR3nt: TGTGCCAGCCCAGCGGGAGGGCCAAATGAGCAGTTCTTC; CDR3aa: CASPAGGPNEQFF
j_gene: TRBJ2-1; abundance: NA; d_gene: NA; v_gene: TRBV5-1; CDR3nt: TGCGCCAGCACCTCCGGGACACCCTCGGGGGAGCAGTTCTTC; CDR3aa: CASTSGTPSGEQFF
j_gene: TRBJ2-1; abundance: NA; d_gene: TRBD2; v_gene: TRBV5-6; CDR3nt: TGTGCCAGCAGCTTGGAGCGGGGGATAAATGAGCAGTTCTTC; CDR3aa: CASSLERGINEQFF
j_gene: TRBJ1-5; abundance: NA; d_gene: TRBD1; v_gene: TRBV5-8; CDR3nt: TGTGCCAGCAGTTATTCGGGACAGTCATATCAGCCCCAGCATTTT; CDR3aa: CASSYSGQSYQPQHF
j_gene: TRBJ1-4; abundance: NA; d_gene: NA; v_gene: TRBV25-1; CDR3nt: TGTGCCAGCAGTGATTTGACATCCGCAACTAATGAAAAACTGTTTTTT; CDR3aa: CASSDLTSATNEKLFF
j_gene: TRBJ2-5; abundance: once; d_gene: NA; v_gene: TRBV5-1; CDR3nt: TGCGCCAGCAGCTTGGGCGGGGATTACGGGAGTAGGGGAGAGACCCAGTACTTC; CDR3aa: CASSLGGDYGSRGETQYF
j_gene: TRBJ1-5; abundance: NA; d_gene: NA; v_gene: TRBV19; CDR3nt: TGTGCCAGTAAGAAGGACAGAACTCCTCAGCCCCAGCATTTT; CDR3aa: CASKKDRTPQPQHF
j_gene: TRBJ1-4; abundance: NA; d_gene: NA; v_gene: TRBV12-3/TRBV12-4; CDR3nt: TGTGCCAGCAGGCGGGCCGCTCTTAGAAAACTGTTTTTT; CDR3aa: CASRRAALRKLFF
j_gene: TRBJ2-1; abundance: once; d_gene: NA; v_gene: TRBV12-3/TRBV12-4; CDR3nt: TGTGCCAGCAGTTTCGGTCCTTACAATGAGCAGTTCTTC; CDR3aa: CASSFGPYNEQFF
j_gene: TRBJ1-6; abundance: NA; d_gene: TRBD1; v_gene: TRBV5-1; CDR3nt: TGCGCCAGCAGCTTCGACAGGGTCGACTCTAATTCACCCCTCCACTTT; CDR3aa: CASSFDRVDSNSPLHF
j_gene: TRBJ1-1; abundance: few; d_gene: NA; v_gene: TRBV28; CDR3nt: TGTGCCAGCAGTTTAAGCAGGGCGGCTGAAGCTTTCTTT; CDR3aa: CASSLSRAAEAFF
j_gene: TRBJ2-3; abundance: NA; d_gene: NA; v_gene: TRBV15; CDR3nt: TGTGCCACCAGCGCAGGGGTGGGCACAGATACGCAGTATTTT; CDR3aa: CATSAGVGTDTQYF
j_gene: TRBJ2-2; abundance: once; d_gene: NA; v_gene: TRBV19; CDR3nt: TGTGCCAGTAAGACAGCCACCGGGGAGCTGTTTTTT; CDR3aa: CASKTATGELFF
j_gene: TRBJ1-2; abundance: once; d_gene: NA; v_gene: TRBV9; CDR3nt: TGTGCCAGCAGCGTAGAGGACAGTCGCTTCTATGGCTACACCTTC; CDR3aa: CASSVEDSRFYGYTF